The clone carrying this T cell receptor (beta chain) occurred a few times. What it binds is unknown. TCRdb re-called the reads through MiXCR, storing one row per CDR3 protein. The repertoire holds more than 150,000 distinct CDR3 sequences, with about 20% as singletons. The sample originates from a study of T cell repertoires in cytomegalovirus infection. Study in general: In public TCR beta signatures, there were indications of both CMV infection and matching HLA type.

Overall study findings and caveats: Dominant in the ex vivo response were TCR beta clonotypes restricted by HLA-C and specific for CMV. Summed public TCR beta family frequency identified CMV carriers bearing the relevant HLA.

Deletions cut 6 bases from V and 2 bases from J, with 14 bases between. CDR3 size: 15 residues. The sequencing sample was made of PBMCs. The receptor comes from a human donor in good health (CMV status not recorded). Some clones in this sample may be carry-over from other donors' samples. This chain links TRBV12-3 or TRBV12-4 with TRBJ1-5; D is ambiguous. As DNA, the CDR3 is TGTGCCAGCAGCCCGGACCCGAGAGGCAATCAGCCCCAGCATTTT. It yields the protein CASSPDPRGNQPQHF.